The rows below give T cell receptor beta chains drawn from one sample of a study of response to subunit inactivated influenza vaccine. TCRdb analysed the RT-PCR reads with MiXCR anew, one entry per CDR3 protein. Found here are hundreds of thousands of distinct CDR3 sequences, less than 20% of them singletons; the top ten hold 11%. The sequences come from PBMCs from blood, collected approximately 12 days after vaccination. The receptors here all came from a man aged 45-65 years who received an inactivated influenza vaccine. CDR3s include the opening cysteine and the closing phenylalanine or tryptophan. Each record gives: J gene, V gene, D gene, clone size, CDR3 protein, CDR3 DNA. A D gene is named only where the DNA matches it firmly. Clone size is stated in some rows and not others, as once, few, many or a class when expanded.

J gene: TRBJ1-1; V gene: TRBV20-1; D gene: -; clone size: -; CDR3 protein: CSARVQWQVAEAFF; CDR3 DNA: TGCAGTGCTAGAGTTCAGTGGCAGGTCGCTGAAGCTTTCTTT
J gene: TRBJ2-7; V gene: TRBV6-5; D gene: -; clone size: few; CDR3 protein: CASSYSGSARSYEQYF; CDR3 DNA: TGTGCCAGCAGTTACTCCGGCTCAGCAAGGAGCTACGAGCAGTACTTC
J gene: TRBJ2-3; V gene: TRBV6-5; D gene: -; clone size: -; CDR3 protein: CASSYASGTDTQYF; CDR3 DNA: TGTGCCAGCAGTTACGCTAGCGGCACAGATACGCAGTATTTT
J gene: TRBJ2-5; V gene: TRBV20-1; D gene: -; clone size: few; CDR3 protein: CSATTGLAETQYF; CDR3 DNA: TGCAGTGCTACCACGGGGCTAGCGGAGACCCAGTACTTC
J gene: TRBJ1-5; V gene: TRBV6-7; D gene: -; clone size: few; CDR3 protein: CASSYSVYRESNQPQHF; CDR3 DNA: TGTGCCAGCAGTTACTCGGTGTACAGGGAGAGCAATCAGCCCCAGCATTTT
J gene: TRBJ1-2; V gene: TRBV20-1; D gene: TRBD1; clone size: few; CDR3 protein: CSASDRGYGYTF; CDR3 DNA: TGCAGTGCTAGCGACAGGGGGTATGGCTACACCTTC
J gene: TRBJ1-4; V gene: TRBV27; D gene: TRBD1; clone size: few; CDR3 protein: CASTRSRTGFEKLFF; CDR3 DNA: TGTGCCAGCACGCGGTCAAGGACAGGGTTTGAAAAACTGTTTTTT
J gene: TRBJ2-5; V gene: TRBV4-3; D gene: -; clone size: -; CDR3 protein: CASSPWVASQETQYF; CDR3 DNA: TGCGCCAGCAGCCCCTGGGTAGCATCCCAAGAGACCCAGTACTTC
J gene: TRBJ1-5; V gene: TRBV12-3/TRBV12-4; D gene: -; clone size: many; CDR3 protein: CASSPGQASNQPQHF; CDR3 DNA: TGTGCCAGCAGCCCCGGCCAGGCTTCCAATCAGCCCCAGCATTTT
J gene: TRBJ2-1; V gene: TRBV18; D gene: -; clone size: few; CDR3 protein: CASSPPQAGEQFF; CDR3 DNA: TGTGCCAGCTCACCACCCCAGGCTGGTGAGCAGTTCTTC
J gene: TRBJ2-1; V gene: TRBV6-5; D gene: -; clone size: -; CDR3 protein: CASSYVEGPHEQFF; CDR3 DNA: TGTGCCAGCAGTTACGTGGAGGGCCCCCATGAGCAGTTCTTC
J gene: TRBJ2-3; V gene: TRBV15; D gene: TRBD1; clone size: many; CDR3 protein: CATRGTGGWNTQYF; CDR3 DNA: TGTGCCACCAGGGGGACAGGGGGATGGAATACGCAGTATTTT
J gene: TRBJ1-6; V gene: TRBV28; D gene: -; clone size: few; CDR3 protein: CASSSHFNSPLHF; CDR3 DNA: TGTGCCAGCAGTTCGCATTTTAATTCACCCCTCCACTTT
J gene: TRBJ2-7; V gene: TRBV12-3/TRBV12-4; D gene: TRBD1; clone size: -; CDR3 protein: CASSSTGQGYEQYF; CDR3 DNA: TGTGCCAGCAGTTCCACGGGACAGGGTTACGAGCAGTACTTC
J gene: TRBJ1-2; V gene: TRBV10-3; D gene: -; clone size: -; CDR3 protein: CAISGNSEVYGYTF; CDR3 DNA: TGTGCCATCAGTGGAAACTCCGAGGTCTATGGCTACACCTTC
J gene: TRBJ1-1; V gene: TRBV6-1; D gene: TRBD1; clone size: few; CDR3 protein: CASSVQASGGNTEAFF; CDR3 DNA: TGTGCCAGCAGTGTACAAGCCTCAGGGGGGAACACTGAAGCTTTCTTT
J gene: TRBJ2-1; V gene: TRBV4-2; D gene: -; clone size: -; CDR3 protein: CASSQDTGDMSMKQFF; CDR3 DNA: TGTGCCAGCAGCCAAGATACGGGAGATATGTCGATGAAGCAGTTCTTC
J gene: TRBJ1-1; V gene: TRBV28; D gene: -; clone size: many; CDR3 protein: CASPPEGLYGEAFF; CDR3 DNA: TGTGCCAGCCCCCCCGAGGGGTTGTATGGTGAAGCTTTCTTT
J gene: TRBJ2-4; V gene: TRBV3-1; D gene: -; clone size: few; CDR3 protein: CASSPGVGAGIQYF; CDR3 DNA: TGTGCCAGCAGCCCCGGAGTCGGGGCCGGGATTCAGTACTTC
J gene: TRBJ2-3; V gene: TRBV20-1; D gene: -; clone size: few; CDR3 protein: CSAARKINTDTQYF; CDR3 DNA: TGCAGTGCTGCCAGAAAAATCAACACAGATACGCAGTATTTT
J gene: TRBJ2-7; V gene: TRBV27; D gene: -; clone size: -; CDR3 protein: CASRTLRDGEQYF; CDR3 DNA: TGTGCCAGCCGAACTCTAAGGGATGGCGAGCAGTACTTC
J gene: TRBJ2-7; V gene: TRBV5-5; D gene: TRBD2; clone size: -; CDR3 protein: CASSLVPSGGTTSYEQYF; CDR3 DNA: TGTGCCAGCAGCTTGGTCCCAAGCGGGGGGACGACCTCCTACGAGCAGTACTTC
J gene: TRBJ2-3; V gene: TRBV12-3/TRBV12-4; D gene: -; clone size: -; CDR3 protein: CASSWSTRDTQYF; CDR3 DNA: TGTGCCAGCAGTTGGTCCACTCGAGATACGCAGTATTTT
J gene: TRBJ1-6; V gene: TRBV7-8; D gene: -; clone size: -; CDR3 protein: CASSLDRGLEGSPLHF; CDR3 DNA: TGTGCCAGCAGCTTAGATCGGGGTTTAGAGGGTTCACCCCTCCACTTT
J gene: TRBJ2-7; V gene: TRBV12-3/TRBV12-4; D gene: -; clone size: few; CDR3 protein: CASGGPYEQYF; CDR3 DNA: TGTGCCAGCGGGGGGCCTTACGAGCAGTACTTC
J gene: TRBJ2-3; V gene: TRBV5-1; D gene: -; clone size: many; CDR3 protein: CASSSNGPPDTQYF; CDR3 DNA: TGCGCCAGCAGCAGCAACGGACCCCCAGATACGCAGTATTTT
J gene: TRBJ2-2; V gene: TRBV9; D gene: TRBD1; clone size: -; CDR3 protein: CASSQGQVNTGELFF; CDR3 DNA: TGTGCCAGCAGTCAGGGACAGGTGAACACCGGGGAGCTGTTTTTT
J gene: TRBJ2-6; V gene: TRBV11-2; D gene: TRBD1; clone size: -; CDR3 protein: CASTPGQVRIAGANVLTF; CDR3 DNA: TGTGCCAGCACCCCGGGACAGGTTCGGATAGCTGGGGCCAACGTCCTGACTTTC
J gene: TRBJ1-2; V gene: TRBV18; D gene: -; clone size: -; CDR3 protein: CASSPAGSKGYGYTF; CDR3 DNA: TGTGCCAGCTCACCAGCGGGGTCAAAAGGCTATGGCTACACCTTC
J gene: TRBJ2-1; V gene: TRBV12-3/TRBV12-4; D gene: -; clone size: -; CDR3 protein: CASNRGLSREFF; CDR3 DNA: TGTGCCAGCAACCGCGGACTAAGCCGGGAGTTCTTC
J gene: TRBJ2-7; V gene: TRBV29-1; D gene: TRBD2; clone size: few; CDR3 protein: CSARLALPPQSYEQYF; CDR3 DNA: TGCAGCGCCCGACTAGCGCTTCCCCCCCAATCCTACGAGCAGTACTTC
J gene: TRBJ2-6; V gene: TRBV6-1; D gene: -; clone size: few; CDR3 protein: CASSLSTSGANVLTF; CDR3 DNA: TGTGCCAGCAGCCTTTCAACCTCTGGGGCCAACGTCCTGACTTTC
J gene: TRBJ2-1; V gene: TRBV4-1; D gene: -; clone size: few; CDR3 protein: CASSQVGWQDSYNEQFF; CDR3 DNA: TGCGCCAGCAGCCAAGTGGGGTGGCAGGATTCCTACAATGAGCAGTTCTTC
J gene: TRBJ2-5; V gene: TRBV5-1; D gene: -; clone size: few; CDR3 protein: CASSLWGQGETQYF; CDR3 DNA: TGCGCCAGCAGCTTGTGGGGGCAGGGGGAGACCCAGTACTTC
J gene: TRBJ2-5; V gene: TRBV21-1; D gene: -; clone size: -; CDR3 protein: CASSSWTVQETQYF; CDR3 DNA: TGTGCCAGCAGCAGCTGGACAGTCCAAGAGACCCAGTACTTC
J gene: TRBJ2-3; V gene: TRBV12-3/TRBV12-4; D gene: -; clone size: few; CDR3 protein: CASSTTNTDTQYF; CDR3 DNA: TGTGCCAGCAGCACGACTAACACAGATACGCAGTATTTT
J gene: TRBJ2-7; V gene: TRBV7-2; D gene: -; clone size: -; CDR3 protein: CASSLERLAYEQYF; CDR3 DNA: TGTGCCAGCAGCTTAGAGCGACTAGCCTACGAGCAGTACTTC
J gene: TRBJ2-3; V gene: TRBV20-1; D gene: -; clone size: few; CDR3 protein: CSASSGPRRDLGTDTQYF; CDR3 DNA: TGCAGTGCTAGTTCAGGCCCCAGGCGGGATCTAGGCACAGATACGCAGTATTTT
J gene: TRBJ2-5; V gene: TRBV24-1; D gene: -; clone size: -; CDR3 protein: CATSEGGKTQYF; CDR3 DNA: TGTGCCACCAGTGAAGGGGGGAAGACCCAGTACTTC
J gene: TRBJ2-1; V gene: TRBV4-1; D gene: -; clone size: many; CDR3 protein: CASSQDGVPGNEQFF; CDR3 DNA: TGCGCCAGCAGCCAAGACGGTGTTCCGGGGAATGAGCAGTTCTTC
J gene: TRBJ2-2; V gene: TRBV7-9; D gene: -; clone size: few; CDR3 protein: CASSFSFGTSNTGELFF; CDR3 DNA: TGTGCCAGCAGCTTCTCTTTTGGGACATCGAACACCGGGGAGCTGTTTTTT
J gene: TRBJ2-1; V gene: TRBV7-9; D gene: TRBD2; clone size: few; CDR3 protein: CASSRGLAGGLYNEQFF; CDR3 DNA: TGTGCCAGCAGCAGGGGACTAGCGGGGGGGCTCTACAATGAGCAGTTCTTC
J gene: TRBJ1-1; V gene: TRBV5-4; D gene: -; clone size: few; CDR3 protein: CASSLDTVNTEAFF; CDR3 DNA: TGTGCCAGCAGCTTGGACACAGTGAACACTGAAGCTTTCTTT
J gene: TRBJ2-7; V gene: TRBV7-2; D gene: TRBD2; clone size: -; CDR3 protein: CASSLEGLAGGVEQYF; CDR3 DNA: TGTGCCAGCAGCTTAGAAGGACTAGCGGGAGGTGTCGAGCAGTACTTC
J gene: TRBJ2-2; V gene: TRBV7-9; D gene: TRBD2; clone size: once; CDR3 protein: CASSDGTSGSTGELFF; CDR3 DNA: TGTGCCAGCAGCGACGGGACTAGCGGGAGTACCGGGGAGCTGTTTTTT
J gene: TRBJ2-3; V gene: TRBV24-1; D gene: TRBD2; clone size: -; CDR3 protein: CATSWAGEGGDTQYF; CDR3 DNA: TGTGCCACCAGTTGGGCGGGGGAAGGAGGAGATACGCAGTATTTT
J gene: TRBJ2-2; V gene: TRBV12-3/TRBV12-4; D gene: -; clone size: few; CDR3 protein: CASSLEQGYTGELFF; CDR3 DNA: TGTGCCAGCAGTTTAGAACAGGGATACACCGGGGAGCTGTTTTTT
J gene: TRBJ1-3; V gene: TRBV9; D gene: -; clone size: few; CDR3 protein: CASSGGTGGPIYF; CDR3 DNA: TGTGCCAGCAGCGGCGGGACGGGGGGCCCCATATATTTT
J gene: TRBJ2-1; V gene: TRBV5-5; D gene: -; clone size: -; CDR3 protein: CASSLILTYNEQFF; CDR3 DNA: TGTGCCAGCAGCTTAATTCTGACCTACAATGAGCAGTTCTTC
J gene: TRBJ2-7; V gene: TRBV18; D gene: -; clone size: once; CDR3 protein: CASSGSNLYEQYF; CDR3 DNA: TGTGCCAGCTCAGGCAGCAACCTCTACGAGCAGTACTTC
J gene: TRBJ2-1; V gene: TRBV6-2/TRBV6-3; D gene: -; clone size: -; CDR3 protein: CASSWDRGAEQFF; CDR3 DNA: TGTGCCAGCAGTTGGGATAGGGGGGCTGAGCAGTTCTTC
J gene: TRBJ2-1; V gene: TRBV6-2/TRBV6-3; D gene: TRBD2; clone size: many; CDR3 protein: CASSYLAASGSSYNEQFF; CDR3 DNA: TGTGCCAGCAGTTACTTAGCGGCTAGCGGGAGCTCCTACAATGAGCAGTTCTTC
J gene: TRBJ2-2; V gene: TRBV4-1; D gene: -; clone size: once; CDR3 protein: CASSQVLALGGELFF; CDR3 DNA: TGCGCCAGCAGCCAAGTGCTAGCGTTGGGGGGGGAGCTGTTTTTT
J gene: TRBJ2-1; V gene: TRBV24-1; D gene: TRBD2; clone size: many; CDR3 protein: CATSSQREITNEQFF; CDR3 DNA: TGTGCCACCAGTTCGCAGCGGGAGATCACCAATGAGCAGTTCTTC
J gene: TRBJ2-5; V gene: TRBV24-1; D gene: -; clone size: few; CDR3 protein: CATSDSAAQETQYF; CDR3 DNA: TGTGCCACCAGTGATTCAGCGGCCCAAGAGACCCAGTACTTC
J gene: TRBJ2-2; V gene: TRBV4-2; D gene: -; clone size: -; CDR3 protein: CASSPSIGELFF; CDR3 DNA: TGTGCCAGCAGCCCTTCGATCGGGGAGCTGTTTTTT
J gene: TRBJ1-1; V gene: TRBV20-1; D gene: -; clone size: -; CDR3 protein: CSPRGGAYMNTEAFF; CDR3 DNA: TGCAGCCCCCGAGGGGGGGCCTATATGAACACTGAAGCTTTCTTT
J gene: TRBJ2-3; V gene: TRBV7-8; D gene: TRBD2; clone size: -; CDR3 protein: CASSLAGGRGSETDTQYF; CDR3 DNA: TGTGCCAGCAGCTTAGCGGGTGGACGCGGGAGTGAGACAGATACGCAGTATTTT
J gene: TRBJ2-2; V gene: TRBV4-3; D gene: -; clone size: -; CDR3 protein: CASSQDTGTNTGELFF; CDR3 DNA: TGCGCCAGCAGCCAAGATACAGGGACTAACACCGGGGAGCTGTTTTTT